The rows below give T cell receptor beta chains drawn from one sample of a study of shared clonotypes between healthy human individuals. The repertoire was sequenced with immunoSEQ multiplex PCR; TCRdb's copy has only in-frame clones and lacks some. The repertoire holds about 2.3 million clones, with around 93% as singletons. Sequencing was performed on naive CD4+ T cells from PBMCs. These TCRs come from a man between 18 and 35 years old in good health. Some clones in this sample may be carry-over from other donors' samples. CDR3s include the opening cysteine and the closing phenylalanine or tryptophan. The order of the fields is D gene, clone size, V gene, J gene, CDR3 protein, CDR3 DNA. A D gene is named only where the DNA matches it firmly. Where a row states a size, it is once, few, many or the class of an expanded clone; other rows omit it.

-	-	TRBV28	TRBJ1-1	CASGGGGRGTEAFF	TGTGCCAGCGGAGGGGGGGGTCGTGGCACTGAAGCTTTCTTT
-	-	TRBV4-3	TRBJ1-1	CASSHGKNTEAFF	TGCGCCAGCAGCCATGGTAAGAACACTGAAGCTTTCTTT
-	-	TRBV7-9	TRBJ1-1	CASSGPGTQRGAEAFF	TGTGCCAGCAGCGGTCCCGGGACCCAGCGCGGCGCTGAAGCTTTCTTT
TRBD1	-	TRBV2	TRBJ2-1	CASSQTGGPVSEQFF	TGTGCCAGCAGTCAGACAGGGGGACCTGTTAGTGAGCAGTTCTTC
-	once	TRBV10-3	TRBJ2-2	CAISESRGLNTGELFF	TGTGCCATCAGTGAGTCGCGGGGGCTTAACACCGGGGAGCTGTTTTTT
-	-	TRBV7-2	TRBJ1-5	CASSLVSGNQPQHF	TGTGCCAGCAGCTTAGTGTCCGGCAATCAGCCCCAGCATTTT
-	once	TRBV5-1	TRBJ2-3	CASSLFSGARVTDTQYF	TGCGCCAGCAGCTTGTTTTCGGGGGCGCGGGTGACAGATACGCAGTATTTT
TRBD1	-	TRBV6-1	TRBJ2-7	CASAWDSNSYEQYF	TGTGCCAGCGCGTGGGACAGCAACTCCTACGAGCAGTACTTC
-	-	TRBV27	TRBJ1-1	CASHPGPMGTEAFF	TGTGCCAGCCATCCAGGGCCTATGGGCACTGAAGCTTTCTTT
-	-	TRBV28	TRBJ1-3	CASSLIPDFSSGNTIYF	TGTGCCAGCAGTCTGATACCTGACTTCAGCTCTGGAAACACCATATATTTT
-	-	TRBV4-1	TRBJ1-1	CASSQDWIRVPEAFF	TGCGCCAGCAGCCAAGACTGGATTAGAGTCCCTGAAGCTTTCTTT
-	-	TRBV30	TRBJ1-3	CAWSSGNTIYF	TGTGCCTGGAGCTCTGGAAACACCATATATTTT
TRBD2	-	TRBV5-1	TRBJ2-1	CASSRGLADDYNEQFF	TGCGCCAGCAGCCGAGGACTAGCCGATGACTACAATGAGCAGTTCTTC
-	few	TRBV5-1	TRBJ1-1	CASSLEGMNTEAFF	TGCGCCAGCAGCTTGGAAGGAATGAACACTGAAGCTTTCTTT
TRBD2	few	TRBV9	TRBJ2-1	CASSPPPRTSGREEQFF	TGTGCCAGCAGCCCCCCTCCCCGGACTAGCGGGAGGGAGGAGCAGTTCTTC
-	-	TRBV11-1	TRBJ2-1	CASSLTRTGIGEQFF	TGTGCCAGCAGCTTAACCCGGACTGGCATTGGTGAGCAGTTCTTC
-	-	TRBV28	TRBJ1-2	CASSLEGTRGYTF	TGCGCCAGCAGTCTCGAGGGGACGCGGGGCTACACCTTC
TRBD2	-	TRBV5-6	TRBJ2-1	CASSLSGLAGHNEQFF	TGTGCCAGCAGCCTGAGCGGACTAGCGGGACACAATGAGCAGTTCTTC
TRBD1	-	TRBV2	TRBJ2-7	CASSEGGTALYEQYF	TGTGCCAGCAGTGAAGGAGGGACAGCTCTCTACGAGCAGTACTTC
TRBD2	-	TRBV11-2	TRBJ2-1	CASRAFYTAGTYNEQFF	TGTGCCAGCAGAGCTTTTTATACAGCGGGGACCTACAATGAGCAGTTCTTC
-	-	TRBV5-1	TRBJ2-3	CASSLGLEADTQYF	TGCGCCAGCAGCTTGGGACTGGAGGCAGATACGCAGTATTTT
-	-	TRBV5-6	TRBJ1-3	CASSFRGASSGNTIYF	TGTGCCAGCAGCTTCCGGGGCGCCAGCTCTGGAAACACCATATATTTT
-	-	TRBV7-3	TRBJ2-5	CASSLVGARLETQYF	TGTGCCAGCAGCTTAGTGGGGGCTAGGTTAGAGACCCAGTACTTC
-	-	TRBV19	TRBJ2-1	CASARRIITGNEQFF	TGTGCCAGCGCCCGGAGGATTATAACGGGGAATGAGCAGTTCTTC
-	-	TRBV7-4	TRBJ1-2	CASSLLPGPRPFYGYTF	TGTGCCAGCAGCTTGCTTCCGGGACCCCGCCCCTTCTATGGCTACACCTTC
TRBD2	-	TRBV18	TRBJ2-7	CASSGMRSGNYEQYF	TGTGCCAGCTCGGGGATGAGAAGCGGGAACTACGAGCAGTACTTC
-	once	TRBV20-1	TRBJ1-2	CSARWGKGYTF	TGCAGTGCTAGATGGGGGAAGGGCTACACCTTC
-	-	TRBV10-3	TRBJ1-2	CATSFDENGYTF	TGTGCCACCTCTTTCGACGAGAATGGCTACACCTTC
-	-	TRBV5-1	TRBJ2-4	CASSSGPQSIQYF	TGCGCCAGCAGCTCAGGACCTCAGAGCATTCAGTACTTC
-	-	TRBV18	TRBJ2-5	CASSPTETQYFGLETQYF	-
TRBD2	-	TRBV7-3	TRBJ2-1	CASSLGLAGESEQFF	TGTGCCAGCAGCTTAGGGCTAGCGGGAGAGTCTGAGCAGTTCTTC
TRBD2	-	TRBV28	TRBJ2-5	CASRRTSGRAGETQYF	TGTGCCAGCAGGCGGACTAGCGGGAGGGCCGGGGAGACCCAGTACTTC
-	-	TRBV5-6	TRBJ1-2	CASSLFIQPINYGYTF	TGTGCCAGCAGCTTGTTTATACAGCCTATTAACTATGGCTACACCTTC
-	once	TRBV5-4	TRBJ1-2	CASSLLGGDYGYTF	TGTGCCAGCAGCTTGTTAGGGGGTGACTATGGCTACACCTTC
-	-	TRBV28	TRBJ2-2	CASNDPRGNTGELFF	TGTGCCAGCAACGACCCGCGGGGGAACACCGGGGAGCTGTTTTTT
-	-	TRBV7-9	TRBJ2-2	CASSRSAPTTGELFF	TGTGCCAGCAGCCGTAGCGCCCCAACCACCGGGGAGCTGTTTTTT
-	-	TRBV5-8	TRBJ2-3	CASSLDTWRLPPADTQYF	TGTGCCAGCAGCTTGGATACTTGGCGCCTACCCCCGGCGGATACGCAGTATTTT
TRBD1	once	TRBV15	TRBJ1-2	CATSRDRGTNYGYTF	TGTGCCACGTCTCGGGACAGGGGGACTAACTATGGCTACACCTTC
TRBD1	-	TRBV28	TRBJ1-2	CASRSGQGLYGYTF	TGTGCCAGCAGGTCGGGACAGGGGCTCTATGGCTACACCTTC
TRBD2	-	TRBV27	TRBJ2-4	CASWGGAKNIQYF	TGTGCCAGCTGGGGGGGTGCCAAAAACATTCAGTACTTC
TRBD1	-	TRBV10-3	TRBJ2-6	CATGQGASGANVLTF	TGTGCCACCGGACAGGGGGCGTCTGGGGCCAACGTCCTGACTTTC
TRBD2	-	TRBV5-1	TRBJ2-1	CASSQGTSGNLNEQFF	TGCGCCAGCAGCCAAGGGACTAGCGGGAATCTCAATGAGCAGTTCTTC
TRBD1	-	TRBV5-1	TRBJ2-5	CASRGQNALSTQYF	TGCGCCAGCAGGGGACAGAACGCCCTCTCGACCCAGTACTTC
TRBD2	-	TRBV6-6	TRBJ2-5	CATYGLAGEETQYF	TGTGCCACCTATGGACTAGCGGGAGAAGAGACCCAGTACTTC
TRBD1	-	TRBV7-9	TRBJ2-7	CASSLRTPGGSLEQYF	TGTGCCAGCAGCTTAAGGACCCCAGGGGGAAGCCTCGAGCAGTACTTC
TRBD1	-	TRBV5-8	TRBJ2-3	CASSLGQGDTQYF	TGTGCCAGCAGCTTGGGACAGGGTGATACGCAGTATTTT
-	-	TRBV29-1	TRBJ2-1	CSESPGTNYNEQFF	TGCAGCGAATCTCCAGGAACGAACTACAATGAGCAGTTCTTC
-	-	TRBV4-2	TRBJ1-3	CASAHSGNTIYF	TGTGCCAGCGCTCACTCTGGAAACACCATATATTTT
TRBD2	once	TRBV28	TRBJ2-5	CASSTGTSGRGETQYF	TGTGCCAGCAGTACCGGGACTAGCGGGAGAGGGGAGACCCAGTACTTC
-	-	TRBV10-3	TRBJ1-5	CAISEGGHSNQPQHF	TGTGCCATCAGTGAAGGAGGACATAGCAATCAGCCCCAGCATTTT
TRBD1	-	TRBV19	TRBJ1-2	CASTPGTGKYPHGYTF	TGTGCCAGTACCCCTGGGACAGGCAAATACCCCCATGGCTACACCTTC
TRBD2	-	TRBV28	TRBJ2-7	CASSLAGLAGAYEQYF	TGTGCCAGCAGTTTAGCAGGACTAGCGGGAGCGTACGAGCAGTACTTC
-	-	TRBV28	TRBJ1-2	CASSPGRGYTF	TGTGCCAGCAGTCCCGGGCGAGGGTACACCTTC